Below are 32 T cell receptor beta chains sequenced from a single sample in a study of blood T cell repertoires in COVID-19. TCRdb keeps only in-frame clones here, not all; method: immunoSEQ multiplex PCR. The table has hundreds of thousands of clones, just over 85% seen once. Material: peripheral blood. The receptors originated from a man at least 80 years old with acute or convalescent COVID-19.

This clone was detected a few times. The rearrangement uses TRBV7-2 and TRBJ2-7; D ambiguous. The ends were cut back, 3 bases at V and 4 bases at J, with 4 bases in the middle. The CDR3 sequence is 11 residues long. CDR1 SGHTA and CDR2 FQGNSA come from the germline V gene. For the CDR3, the DNA is TGTGCCAGCAGCTTTAATTACGAGCAGTACTTC. Amino acids: CASSFNYEQYF.

The V and J genes are TRBV5-6 and TRBJ1-4, with TRBD1 identical over 7 bases. The CDR3 totals 17 residues. V trimming: 5 bases; J trimming: 5 bases; junction bases outside the gene matches: 15. Germline V gene sequence: CDR1 SGHDT, CDR2 YYEEEE. CDR3 in amino acids: CASRRQGSFLVNEKLFF. The CDR3 region has the DNA TGTGCCAGCAGACGACAGGGAAGTTTTTTAGTGAATGAAAAACTGTTTTTT. Supplemented by reference TRBV5-6 and TRBJ1-4, the full variable domain reads DAGVTQSPTHLIKTRGQQVTLRCSPKSGHDTVSWYQQALGQGPQFIFQYYEEEERQRGNFPDRFSGHQFPNYSSELNVNALLLGDSALYLCASRRQGSFLVNEKLFFGSGTQLSVL.

The rearrangement joins TRBV29-1 to TRBJ1-2; D is possibly TRBD1 (5 bases). V lost 7 bases and J lost 4, with 16 bases in between. CDR1 is SQVTM, CDR2 ANQGSEA, per germline. The CDR3 length is 13 residues. CDR3 DNA: TGCAGCGGCGGGATGGGGCCTTCCTATGGCTACACCTTC. Its protein is CSGGMGPSYGYTF.

The J gene is TRBJ1-4, the V gene TRBV7-9; 9 positions match TRBD1. The trim removed 1 base at V and 5 bases at J, leaving 2 bases unmatched. The CDR3 has 15 amino acids. From germline, CDR1 is SEHNR and CDR2 FQNEAQ (reference sequence). DNA for the CDR3: TGTGCCAGCAGCTTAGGGGACAGGGCGAATGAAAAACTGTTTTTT. Translated, it gives CASSLGDRANEKLFF.

V gene TRBV14 combines with J gene TRBJ1-2, with a tentative D call TRBD1 (5 bases). Germline-derived CDR1 and CDR2 are SGHDN and FVKESK. V shed 1 base and J shed 1 base, with 10 bases lying between them. The CDR3 totals 15 residues. The chain's CDR3 is CASSQVGGSNYGYTF. In DNA form, the CDR3 reads TGTGCCAGCAGCCAAGTTGGGGGGAGTAACTATGGCTACACCTTC.

This chain joins TRBV7-2 and TRBJ2-1, with D possibly being TRBD2 (6 bases). This CDR3 region has 13 residues. Trimming stripped 5 bases from V and 7 bases from J, with 12 bases between. Germline lookup yields CDR1 SGHTA and CDR2 FQGNSA. The CDR3, as DNA: TGTGCCAGCAGCCCACTAGCCAGGAATGAGCAGTTCTTC. The encoded protein is CASSPLARNEQFF.

The chain couples TRBV9 to TRBJ1-1, with D possibly TRBD1 on 6 matching bases. CDR3 length: 15 residues. V lost 3 bases and J lost 0, with 12 bases in between. Germline V CDR1 and CDR2: SGDLS, YYNGEE. CDR3 nucleotides: TGTGCCAGCAGCGCCGGGGGGGGCCTGAACACTGAAGCTTTCTTT. Protein sequence: CASSAGGGLNTEAFF. The entire variable domain, with the rest obtained from reference TRBV9 and TRBJ1-1, is as follows: DSGVTQTPKHLITATGQRVTLRCSPRSGDLSVYWYQQSLDQGLQFLIQYYNGEERAKGNILERFSAQQFPDLHSELNLSSLELGDSALYFCASSAGGGLNTEAFFGQGTRLTVV.

The chain employs TRBV13 and TRBJ1-4; D not certain. Germline CDR1 reads PRHDT; CDR2 reads FYEKMQ (reference sequence). Trimming stripped 2 bases from V and 4 bases from J, with 8 bases between. CDR3 length equals 14 residues. CDR3 DNA: TGTGCCAGCAGCTTAAAACAGCTTAATGAAAAACTGTTTTTT. This translates into CASSLKQLNEKLFF.

This clone was detected once. The V and J genes are TRBV5-1 and TRBJ2-3, with D perhaps TRBD1 (6 bases). The germline V gene encodes CDR1 SGHRS and CDR2 YFSETQ. This CDR3 comprises 14 residues. Trimming removed 4 bases at V and 3 bases at J, with 12 bases between. The CDR3 bases are TGCGCCAGCAGCGCCGGGACACCGACAGATACGCAGTATTTT. Translating gives CASSAGTPTDTQYF. The full variable domain, in which reference TRBV5-1 and TRBJ2-3 provide the parts outside the CDR3, is KAGVTQTPRYLIKTRGQQVTLSCSPISGHRSVSWYQQTPGQGLQFLFEYFSETQRNKGNFPGRFSGRQFSNSRSEMNVSTLELGDSALYLCASSAGTPTDTQYFGPGTRLTVL.

The V and J genes are TRBV3-1 (or the pseudogene TRBV3-2) and TRBJ2-7, with TRBD1 matching 7 bases. The ends lost 4 bases at V and 5 bases at J; junction bases unmatched: 8. Per the germline V gene, CDR1 is LGHDT and CDR2 is YNNKEL (reference sequence). The CDR3 length is 14 residues. The CDR3 sequence is CASSPWDSPHEQYF. The CDR3, as DNA: TGTGCCAGCAGCCCTTGGGACAGCCCCCACGAGCAGTACTTC.

V usage is TRBV7-3 and J usage is TRBJ2-2; 11 nucleotides line up with TRBD2. This CDR3 comprises 17 residues. The germline V gene encodes CDR1 SGHTA and CDR2 FQGTGA. V shed 1 base and J 3 bases; nucleotides not matched to a gene: 4. The CDR3 loop reads CASSLMGLADHTGELFF. The CDR3 DNA reads as TGTGCCAGCAGCTTAATGGGACTAGCGGACCACACCGGGGAGCTGTTTTTT.

The chain uses TRBV6-2 or TRBV6-3 and TRBJ2-4, with TRBD1 identical over 7 bases. The germline gives CDR1 MNHEY, CDR2 SVGEGT. With V trimmed by 5 bases and J by 4 bases, 5 bases remained unmatched. This CDR3 region has 14 residues. The CDR3 sequence is CASSQPGQKNIQYF. The CDR3 nucleotides read TGTGCCAGCAGTCAGCCGGGACAGAAAAACATTCAGTACTTC.

This chain links TRBV7-9 with TRBJ1-2, with 8 bases identical to TRBD1. CDR1 SEHNR and CDR2 FQNEAQ come from the germline V gene (reference sequence). The CDR3 consists of 17 residues. V dropped 1 base and J dropped 5; count of bases not matched to a gene: 12. CDR3: CASSLEFGQGIRYGYTF. Written as DNA, the CDR3 is TGTGCCAGCAGCTTAGAATTCGGACAGGGCATACGGTATGGCTACACCTTC.

The CDR3, as DNA: TGTGCCAGCAGCTTAGTTTCCGGCGGGGCGAACACTGAAGCTTTCTTT. Residues: CASSLVSGGANTEAFF. The gene calls are TRBV7-2 and TRBJ1-1; D might be TRBD1 (5 bases). The CDR3 spans 16 residues. CDR1 SGHTA and CDR2 FQGNSA come from the germline V gene. V gave up 1 base and J gave up 1 base, with 13 bases separating them.

The chain uses TRBV19 and TRBJ1-6, with D possibly being TRBD1 (5 bases). Trimming pared 5 bases from V and 10 bases from J, leaving 18 bases between. Germline V CDR1 and CDR2: LNHDA, SQIVND (reference sequence). CDR3 length equals 15 residues. CDR3 sequence: CASSGAPAGKSPLHF. DNA for the CDR3: TGTGCCAGTAGTGGGGCCCCGGCCGGTAAATCACCCCTCCACTTT.

This chain joins TRBV5-1 and TRBJ2-3; possible D gene TRBD2, 6 bases. Germline V CDR1 and CDR2: SGHRS, YFSETQ. Trimming took off 2 bases at V and 1 base at J, with 17 bases between the two ends. This CDR3 is built from 17 residues. CDR3: CASSFRGRGSGTDTQYF. The CDR3 coding sequence is TGCGCCAGCAGCTTCCGGGGGAGAGGTAGCGGCACAGATACGCAGTATTTT.

V usage is TRBV6-2 or TRBV6-3 and J usage is TRBJ1-4, with D possibly TRBD1 on 6 matching bases. The V end lost 2 bases, the J end lost 4 bases, and 20 bases lay between the germline ends. The CDR3 runs to 18 residues. Germline lookup yields CDR1 MNHEY and CDR2 SVGEGT. This CDR3 reads CASSYEAGDAWNNEKLFF. The CDR3, as DNA: TGTGCCAGCAGTTACGAGGCAGGGGATGCCTGGAATAATGAAAAACTGTTTTTT.

The chain combines TRBV19 with TRBJ2-1; 10 bases match TRBD2. J gave up 6 bases and V 2 bases, and 10 bases lay outside the gene matches. The CDR3 contains 17 residues. The germline gives CDR1 LNHDA, CDR2 SQIVND (reference sequence). The CDR3 nucleotides read TGTGCCAGTAGTATAAGGGTTCTAGCGGGAGTGGTCAATGAGCAGTTCTTC. Its translation is CASSIRVLAGVVNEQFF.

The V and J genes are TRBV6-5 and TRBJ1-6; D unresolved. CDR3 size: 14 residues. Germline CDR1 and CDR2: MNHEY and SVGAGI. Trimming removed 8 bases from V and 5 bases from J, with 13 bases in between. In nucleotides, the CDR3 is TGTGCCAGCTGTAGATCTCCCGATAATTCACCCCTCCACTTT. Protein sequence: CASCRSPDNSPLHF.

The chain uses TRBV6-2 or TRBV6-3 and TRBJ1-1; D is unclear. Trimming took 5 bases from V and 3 from J, leaving 7 bases between them. Germline V gene sequence: CDR1 MNHEY, CDR2 SVGEGT. This CDR3 comprises 12 residues. The CDR3 DNA is TGTGCCAGCAGTGAGGGATACACTGAAGCTTTCTTT. Translation gives CASSEGYTEAFF.

J is TRBJ1-3 and V is TRBV7-8; a possible D gene is TRBD1 (6 bases). This CDR3 has 15 residues. Trimming removed 5 bases from V and 9 bases from J, with 20 bases in between. Per germline, CDR1 SGHVS and CDR2 FQNEAQ. The CDR3: CASSPGTVARGTIYF. CDR3 DNA sequence: TGTGCCAGCAGCCCAGGGACCGTAGCCAGGGGCACCATATATTTT.

This clone was picked up a small number of times. This chain links TRBV4-1 with TRBJ1-5, with 7 bases lining up with TRBD1. J lost 3 bases, V lost 3 bases, and 8 bases had no gene match. The CDR3 consists of 16 residues. CDR1 MGHRA and CDR2 YSYEKL come from the germline V gene. CDR3 nucleotides: TGCGCCAGCAGCCAGGCGTACGGACAGGACAATCAGCCCCAGCATTTT. Translation gives CASSQAYGQDNQPQHF.

The chain joins TRBV9 to TRBJ1-1, with D perhaps matching TRBD1 (5 bases). Germline V gene sequence: CDR1 SGDLS, CDR2 YYNGEE. CDR3 length equals 15 residues. V was clipped by 1 base and J by 5 bases, with 15 bases between them. The DNA of the CDR3 is TGTGCCAGCAGCGTAATCGCAGGGCGAGAGACTGAAGCTTTCTTT. It is translated as CASSVIAGRETEAFF. Filled out from reference TRBV9 and TRBJ1-1, the complete variable domain reads DSGVTQTPKHLITATGQRVTLRCSPRSGDLSVYWYQQSLDQGLQFLIQYYNGEERAKGNILERFSAQQFPDLHSELNLSSLELGDSALYFCASSVIAGRETEAFFGQGTRLTVV.

J is TRBJ1-5 and V is TRBV19; 8 bases line up with TRBD1. This CDR3 contains 16 residues. V lost 5 bases and J lost 0; bases outside the gene matches: 6. Germline V gene data show CDR1 as LNHDA and CDR2 as SQIVND (reference sequence). In nucleotides, the CDR3 is TGTGCCAGTAGTCCCTGGGGACAGGCTAGCAATCAGCCCCAGCATTTT. Amino acid sequence: CASSPWGQASNQPQHF.

The chain couples TRBV7-9 to TRBJ1-1, with D possibly matching TRBD1 (5 bases). The CDR3 extends over 15 amino acids. Trimming took 5 bases from V and 3 from J, leaving 16 bases between them. From germline, CDR1 is SEHNR and CDR2 FQNEAQ (reference sequence). In DNA form, the CDR3 reads TGTGCCAGCAGCCCAGAAGGGAGGGGTGACACTGAAGCTTTCTTT. Its protein is CASSPEGRGDTEAFF.

The V call is TRBV4-1, the J call TRBJ1-5; 9 positions agree with TRBD1. This CDR3 comprises 14 residues. CDR1 MGHRA and CDR2 YSYEKL come from the germline V gene. J lost 7 bases, V lost 1 base, and 2 bases had no gene match. This CDR3 reads CASSQGTGDQPQHF. The CDR3 nucleotides read TGCGCCAGCAGCCAAGGGACAGGGGACCAGCCCCAGCATTTT.

V is TRBV10-3 and J is TRBJ2-6; D may be TRBD1 (5 bases). The CDR3 is 16 residues long. The ends were cut back, 3 bases at V and 3 bases at J, with 12 bases in the middle. Germline CDR1 ENHRY, CDR2 SYGVKD. The DNA for the CDR3 is TGTGCCATCAGTGACCCTAGGGGAAATGGGGCCAACGTCCTGACTTTC. It yields the protein CAISDPRGNGANVLTF.

This chain joins TRBV9 and TRBJ2-7; tentative D call: TRBD1 (6 bases). Trimming took 2 bases from V and 6 from J, leaving 15 bases between them. This CDR3 has 14 amino acids. Germline CDR1 reads SGDLS; CDR2 reads YYNGEE. CDR3 in amino acids: CASSVTGQMGEQYF. The CDR3, as DNA: TGTGCCAGCAGCGTTACAGGACAGATGGGCGAGCAGTACTTC.

The V gene is TRBV18, the J gene TRBJ2-7, with a tentative D call TRBD2 (5 bases). Trimming removed 5 bases from V and 9 bases from J, with 29 bases in between. CDR1 KGHSH and CDR2 LQKENI come from the germline V gene. This CDR3 has 17 residues. CDR3 nucleotide sequence: TGTGCCAGCTCATCCACAGTGGGAGAGTCAACTGATTATCGGCAGTACTTC. Amino acids: CASSSTVGESTDYRQYF.

The V call is TRBV28, the J call TRBJ2-1; D is uncertain. The CDR3 sequence is 14 residues long. V shed 4 bases and J shed 2 bases, with 9 bases lying between them. Germline lookup yields CDR1 MDHEN and CDR2 SYDVKM. CDR3 sequence: CASSWAGAYNEQFF. The CDR3 region has the DNA TGTGCCAGCAGTTGGGCAGGCGCCTACAATGAGCAGTTCTTC.

This chain connects TRBV9 to TRBJ2-3, with 12 bases matching TRBD2. The CDR3 consists of 15 residues. The V and J ends lost 7 bases and 1 base, in that order; junction bases with no gene match: 4. CDR1 and CDR2 from the germline V gene are SGDLS and YYNGEE. This CDR3 reads CASGRLAGGTDTQYF. The CDR3 DNA sequence: TGTGCCAGCGGTAGACTAGCGGGGGGCACAGATACGCAGTATTTT.

Written as DNA, the CDR3 is TGTGCCAGCAGCTCTAGCGGGATTAACAATGAGCAGTTCTTC. Translation gives CASSSSGINNEQFF. The J gene is TRBJ2-1, the V gene TRBV11-2; 9 nucleotides line up with TRBD2. J gave up 5 bases and V 4 bases, and 3 bases lay outside the gene matches. Germline V gene sequence: CDR1 SGHAT, CDR2 FQNNGV. The CDR3 is 14 residues long.